The clone carrying this T cell receptor beta chain has only one observation. Its antigen is as yet unknown. Germline CDR1 reads WSHSY; CDR2 reads SAAADI. The ends were cut back, 6 bases at V and 6 bases at J, with 11 bases in the middle. The CDR3 loop spans 12 amino acids. Vbeta (60) and Jbeta (13) primers were used in the PCR. The method was immunoSEQ multiplex PCR; TCRdb's version includes in-frame clones alone and lacks a portion of them. The table has 130,000 to 150,000 clones, under 85% seen once. The entry originates in a study of cytomegalovirus exposure and HLA in healthy donors. Study observations and caveats: On later analysis, the bulk of CMV-associated TCR beta chains appeared to be HLA-restricted.

This chain links TRBV10-2 with TRBJ1-1; possibly TRBD1 for D (6 bases). The sequencing input was PBMCs. The clonotype comes from a woman between 40 and 50 years old in good health and CMV-seropositive. The CDR3 DNA reads as TGCGCCAGCAGGGAAACAGGGTCTGAAGCTTTCTTT. Translating it yields CASRETGSEAFF.